This is a list of T cell receptor beta chains from one sample in a study of CD8 T cells in Susac syndrome. One entry per CDR3 protein results from TCRdb running MiXCR on the immunoSEQ multiplex PCR reads. The sample consists of about 210,000 distinct CDR3 sequences, roughly 94% of them appearing once. The sequenced material came from CD4+ T cells from PBMCs. The receptors shown here come from a human donor in good health. Both conserved end residues are part of each CDR3. D genes are given only for firm matches. The size entry is marked missing in some rows and otherwise reads once, few, many or a size class.

>TRBV20-1|TRBJ2-1|.|TRBD2
TGCAGTGCTAGAGACCAAGCACCCACTAGCGGGAGGTACAATGAGCAGTTCTTC
CSARDQAPTSGRYNEQFF
>TRBV29-1|TRBJ1-1|.|.
TGCAGCCCCGGTGAAGCTTTCTTT
CSPGEAFF
>TRBV29-1|TRBJ2-2|.|.
TGCAGTTTAGGGGGACAGCGGGGGTTCAACACCGGGGAGCTGTTTTTT
CSLGGQRGFNTGELFF
>TRBV27|TRBJ2-7|.|.
TGTGCCACCGCGGGATGGGACAGCTACGAGCAGTACTTC
CATAGWDSYEQYF
>TRBV29-1|TRBJ2-3|.|TRBD2
TGCAGCGTTGAGCTGGCAAAACTAGCGGGAGGGGTCACAGATACGCAGTATTTT
CSVELAKLAGGVTDTQYF
>TRBV5-4|TRBJ2-1|.|.
TGTGCCAGCAGCTGGACCACCAGGTTCAATGAGCAGTTCTTC
CASSWTTRFNEQFF
>TRBV27|TRBJ1-1|.|.
TGTGCCAGCCGAACGGGGGACTTGAACACTGAAGCTTTCTTT
CASRTGDLNTEAFF
>TRBV25-1|TRBJ2-1|.|.
TGTGCCAGCAGTGGGGGCCCTGACTACAATGAGCAGTTCTTC
CASSGGPDYNEQFF
>TRBV5-1|TRBJ2-2|.|.
TGCGCCAGCAGCTTGACCCTGACGGCGAACACCGGGGAGCTGTTTTTT
CASSLTLTANTGELFF
>TRBV7-2|TRBJ2-5|.|.
TGTGCCAGCAGCTTATCACGGACGTACCAAGAGACCCAGTACTTC
CASSLSRTYQETQYF
>TRBV6-5|TRBJ2-5|.|.
TGTGCCAGCAGTCGACAGGGAGGAGGGCAAGAGACCCAGTACTTC
CASSRQGGGQETQYF
>TRBV15|TRBJ2-7|.|.
TGTGCCACCAGCAGAGAGCTCGAGCAGTACTTC
CATSRELEQYF
>TRBV7-9|TRBJ2-4|.|.
TGTGCCAGCAGCTTAGTGAGCATTCAGTACTTC
CASSLVSIQYF
>TRBV27|TRBJ2-7|.|.
TGTGCCGCCGACCGGGACAAGGGGAAGGAGCAGTACTTC
CAADRDKGKEQYF
>TRBV12-3/TRBV12-4|TRBJ1-2|.|TRBD1
TGTGCCAGCAGTCCTCGACAGGGGGCGTTCTATGGCTACACCTTC
CASSPRQGAFYGYTF
>TRBV24-1|TRBJ2-5|.|TRBD1
TGTGCCACCAGTGATACCGGACAGGGGAGGGAGACCCAGTACTTC
CATSDTGQGRETQYF
>TRBV20-1|TRBJ2-1|.|TRBD2
TGCAGTGCTAGAATCGGGACTAGCGGGATGAATGAGCAGTTCTTC
CSARIGTSGMNEQFF
>TRBV28|TRBJ2-5|once|.
TGTGCCAGCAGTGGCCGGACAGATCAAGAGACCCAGTACTTC
CASSGRTDQETQYF
>TRBV3-1|TRBJ2-2|.|.
TGTGCCAGCAGCCAAGTAGGAAACACCGGGGAGCTGTTTTTT
CASSQVGNTGELFF
>TRBV20-1|TRBJ1-4|.|TRBD1
TGCAGTGCTAGAGATCCAGGCAGGGGGAATGAAAAACTGTTTTTT
CSARDPGRGNEKLFF
>TRBV5-1|TRBJ1-6|.|.
TGCGCCAGCAGCCCCGGGACTAGAGAATCACCCCTCCACTTT
CASSPGTRESPLHF
>TRBV9|TRBJ2-5|.|TRBD2
TGTGCCAGCAGCTCCCAGCTAGCGGGAGGGCCTGGGACCCAGTACTTC
CASSSQLAGGPGTQYF
>TRBV29-1|TRBJ2-3|.|.
TGCAGCGTTGATATCGGGACAAAGTATTTT
CSVDIGTKYF
>TRBV12-3/TRBV12-4|TRBJ1-5|.|TRBD1
TGTGCCAGCACCAGGACAGGGGGCGGGCAGCCCCAGCATTTT
CASTRTGGGQPQHF
>TRBV28|TRBJ2-2|.|TRBD2
TGTGCCAGCAGTACCTCGGGACTAGCCGGGGAGCTGTTTTTT
CASSTSGLAGELFF
>TRBV12-3/TRBV12-4|TRBJ2-3|.|TRBD2
TGTGCCAGCGGGAGGACTAGCGACGGCACAGATACGCAGTATTTT
CASGRTSDGTDTQYF
>TRBV29-1|TRBJ2-7|.|TRBD1
TGCAGCGTTAGACAGGGTTCAGCCTACGAGCAGTACTTC
CSVRQGSAYEQYF
>TRBV6-2/TRBV6-3|TRBJ2-4|.|.
TGTGCCAGCAGCAGGGAGGCGGCCAAAAACATTCAGTACTTC
CASSREAAKNIQYF
>TRBV29-1|TRBJ1-6|.|.
TGCAGCGTTGACCGGGGGGCGAGGTCGGGGCGCCTAAACTATAATTCACCCCTCCACTTT
CSVDRGARSGRLNYNSPLHF
>TRBV12-3/TRBV12-4|TRBJ2-1|.|.
TGTGCCAGCAGTTTAATTTACAATGAGCAGTTCTTC
CASSLIYNEQFF
>TRBV24-1|TRBJ1-2|.|TRBD1
TGTGCCACCAGTGCCGGGACAGGGGATGGCTACACCTTC
CATSAGTGDGYTF
>TRBV28|TRBJ2-1|once|TRBD2
TGTGCCAGCAGTTTAGCGGGAGAATTCGATGAGCAGTTCTTC
CASSLAGEFDEQFF
>TRBV29-1|TRBJ2-1|.|.
TGCAGCGTTGAGCAGAGAATCGATGAGCAGTTCTTC
CSVEQRIDEQFF
>TRBV6-6|TRBJ2-4|.|.
TGTGCCAGCAGTTGGGACCCCTCTCGCGCCAAAAACATTCAGTACTTC
CASSWDPSRAKNIQYF
>TRBV15|TRBJ1-2|.|.
TGTGCCACCAGCAGAGAAGACAGGCTCGATGGCTACACCTTC
CATSREDRLDGYTF
>TRBV3-1|TRBJ1-2|.|TRBD1
TGTGCCAGCAGCCACCCCCGGACAGGATATGGCTACACCTTC
CASSHPRTGYGYTF
>TRBV15|TRBJ2-5|.|.
TGTGCCACCAGCAGAGCGGGCGAGACCCAGTACTTC
CATSRAGETQYF
>TRBV20-1|TRBJ2-5|.|.
TGCAGTGCTAGTCAAGGGCCCCAAGAGACCCAGTACTTC
CSASQGPQETQYF